The 2 T cell receptor beta chains given below trace back to one sample, sequenced in a study of sequential checkpoint blockade in melanoma. Treatment reported: randomized to nivolumab then ipilimumab (arm A) or the reverse (arm B). Here immunoSEQ multiplex PCR was the method, and the copy in TCRdb shows in-frame clones only, minus some. The table has around 35,000 clones, over 30% seen once; the top ten hold about 1.6%. The sequencing used tumor tissue (inferred from file names), collected from a patient given nivolumab and ipilimumab in sequence. These TCRs come from a human donor with melanoma.

This clone was seen a handful of times. This chain connects TRBV25-1 to TRBJ1-1, with D maybe TRBD1 (5 bases). Trimming took 1 base from V and 10 from J, leaving 16 bases between them. The germline V gene encodes CDR1 MGHDK and CDR2 SYGVNS. The length of the CDR3 is 14 residues. CDR3 protein: CASSESPGRGVAFF. CDR3 coding DNA: TGTGCCAGCAGTGAATCCCCAGGAAGGGGAGTAGCTTTCTTT.

The sample holds a few counts of this clone. The genes are TRBV11-3 and TRBJ2-3, with 8 nucleotides matching TRBD2. Germline trimming cut 4 bases from V and 6 bases from J; bases unmatched to any gene: 9. This CDR3 region has 15 residues. Germline CDR1 reads SGHNT; CDR2 reads YENEEA. CDR3 in amino acids: CASSWQGLVGDTQYF. In DNA, the CDR3 is TGTGCCAGCAGCTGGCAGGGACTAGTCGGGGATACGCAGTATTTT.